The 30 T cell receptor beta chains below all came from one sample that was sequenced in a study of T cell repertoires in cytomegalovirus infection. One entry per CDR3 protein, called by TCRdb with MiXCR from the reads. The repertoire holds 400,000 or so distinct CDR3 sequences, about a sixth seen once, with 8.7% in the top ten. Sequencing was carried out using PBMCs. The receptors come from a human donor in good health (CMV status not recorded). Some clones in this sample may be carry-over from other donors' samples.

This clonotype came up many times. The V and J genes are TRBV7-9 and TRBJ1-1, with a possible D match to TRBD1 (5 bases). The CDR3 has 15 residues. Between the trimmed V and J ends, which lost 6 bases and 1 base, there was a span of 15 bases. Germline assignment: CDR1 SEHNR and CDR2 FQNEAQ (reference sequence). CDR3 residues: CASSRSSGQNTEAFF. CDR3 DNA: TGTGCCAGCAGTAGATCTAGCGGACAGAACACTGAAGCTTTCTTT.

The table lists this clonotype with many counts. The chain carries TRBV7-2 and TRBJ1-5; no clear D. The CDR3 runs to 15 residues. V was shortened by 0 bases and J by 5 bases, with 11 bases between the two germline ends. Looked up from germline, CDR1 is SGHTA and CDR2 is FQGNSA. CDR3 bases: TGTGCCAGCAGCTTAGCCCCCGCGGCTGATCAGCCCCAGCATTTT. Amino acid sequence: CASSLAPAADQPQHF.

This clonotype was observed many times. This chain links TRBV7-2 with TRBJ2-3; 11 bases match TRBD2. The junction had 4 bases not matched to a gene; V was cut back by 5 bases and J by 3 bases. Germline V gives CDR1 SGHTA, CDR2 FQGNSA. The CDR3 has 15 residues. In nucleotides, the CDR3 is TGTGCCAGCAGCGCGAGACTAGCGGGGACAGATACGCAGTATTTT. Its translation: CASSARLAGTDTQYF.

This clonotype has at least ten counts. Here the CDR3 reads CASSLLAGTDYSPLHF. CDR3 sequence (DNA): TGTGCCAGCAGCTTATTAGCTGGGACAGATTATTCACCCCTCCACTTT. This chain joins TRBV7-8 and TRBJ1-6; 7 positions agree with TRBD1. J lost 8 bases, V lost 2 bases, and 9 bases had no gene match. The CDR3 sequence is 16 residues long. The germline CDR1 and CDR2 sequences are SGHVS and FQNEAQ.

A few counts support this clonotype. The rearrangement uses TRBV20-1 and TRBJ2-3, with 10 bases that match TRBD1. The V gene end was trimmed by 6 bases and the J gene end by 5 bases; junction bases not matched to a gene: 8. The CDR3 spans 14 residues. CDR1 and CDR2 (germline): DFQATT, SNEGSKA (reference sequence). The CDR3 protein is CSAPDRGREDTQYF. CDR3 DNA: TGCAGTGCCCCCGACAGGGGGCGAGAAGATACGCAGTATTTT.

Here the CDR3 reads CSAGGGSGRAYNEQFF. As DNA, the CDR3 is TGCAGTGCTGGAGGGGGTAGCGGGAGGGCCTACAATGAGCAGTTCTTC. This chain links TRBV20-1 with TRBJ2-1; the match to TRBD2 covers 11 bases. There are 16 residues in the CDR3. V lost 5 bases, J lost 2 bases, and 8 bases stayed unmatched. The germline V gene encodes CDR1 DFQATT and CDR2 SNEGSKA (reference sequence).

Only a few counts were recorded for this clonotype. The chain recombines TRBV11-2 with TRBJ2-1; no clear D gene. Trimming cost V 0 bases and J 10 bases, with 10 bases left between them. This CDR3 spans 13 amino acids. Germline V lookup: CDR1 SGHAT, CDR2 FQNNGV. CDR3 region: CASSLDLLGEQFF. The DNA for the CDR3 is TGTGCCAGCAGCTTAGATCTCCTGGGGGAGCAGTTCTTC.

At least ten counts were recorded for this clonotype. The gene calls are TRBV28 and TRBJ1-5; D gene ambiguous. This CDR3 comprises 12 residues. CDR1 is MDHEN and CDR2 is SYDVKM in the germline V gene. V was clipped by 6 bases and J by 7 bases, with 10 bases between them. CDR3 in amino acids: CASSSLGQPQHF. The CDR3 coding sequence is TGTGCCAGCAGCTCCTTGGGCCAGCCCCAGCATTTT. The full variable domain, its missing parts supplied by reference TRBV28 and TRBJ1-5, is DVKVTQSSRYLVKRTGEKVFLECVQDMDHENMFWYRQDPGLGLRLIYFSYDVKMKEKGDIPEGYSVSREKKERFSLILESASTNQTSMYLCASSSLGQPQHFGDGTRLSIL.

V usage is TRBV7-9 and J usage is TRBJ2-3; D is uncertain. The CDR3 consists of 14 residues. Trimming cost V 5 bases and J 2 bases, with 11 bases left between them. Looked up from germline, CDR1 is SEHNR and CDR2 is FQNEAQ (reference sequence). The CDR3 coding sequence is TGTGCCAGCAGCCCCCGTCGGTCCACAGATACGCAGTATTTT. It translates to CASSPRRSTDTQYF. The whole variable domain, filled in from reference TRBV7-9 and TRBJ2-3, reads DTGVSQNPRHKITKRGQNVTFRCDPISEHNRLYWYRQTLGQGPEFLTYFQNEAQLEKSRLLSDRFSAERPKGSFSTLEIQRTEQGDSAMYLCASSPRRSTDTQYFGPGTRLTVL.

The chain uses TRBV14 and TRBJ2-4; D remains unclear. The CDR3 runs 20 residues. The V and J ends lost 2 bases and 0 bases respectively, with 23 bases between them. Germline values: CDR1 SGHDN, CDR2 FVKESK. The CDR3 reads CASSQFTNAPRALAKNIQYF. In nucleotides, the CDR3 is TGTGCCAGCAGCCAATTCACGAACGCCCCACGGGCACTAGCCAAAAACATTCAGTACTTC.

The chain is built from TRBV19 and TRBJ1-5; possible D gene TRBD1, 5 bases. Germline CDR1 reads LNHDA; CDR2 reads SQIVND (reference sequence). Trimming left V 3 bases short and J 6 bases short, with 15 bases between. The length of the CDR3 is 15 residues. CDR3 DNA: TGTGCCAGTAGTATGATTGGTCAGGGCGGTCAGCCCCAGCATTTT. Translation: CASSMIGQGGQPQHF.

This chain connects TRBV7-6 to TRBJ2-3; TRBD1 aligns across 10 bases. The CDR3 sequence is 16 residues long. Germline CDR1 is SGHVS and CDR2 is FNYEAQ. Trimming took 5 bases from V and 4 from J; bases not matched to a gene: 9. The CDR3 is CASSPGTGDRSDTQYF. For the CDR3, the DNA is TGTGCCAGCAGCCCCGGGACAGGGGACAGATCAGATACGCAGTATTTT.

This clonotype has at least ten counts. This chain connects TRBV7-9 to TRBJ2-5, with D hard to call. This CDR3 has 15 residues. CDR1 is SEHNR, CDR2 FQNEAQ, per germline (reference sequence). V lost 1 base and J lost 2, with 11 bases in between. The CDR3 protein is CASSLDYSHQETQYF. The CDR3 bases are TGTGCCAGCAGCTTAGACTACAGCCATCAAGAGACCCAGTACTTC.

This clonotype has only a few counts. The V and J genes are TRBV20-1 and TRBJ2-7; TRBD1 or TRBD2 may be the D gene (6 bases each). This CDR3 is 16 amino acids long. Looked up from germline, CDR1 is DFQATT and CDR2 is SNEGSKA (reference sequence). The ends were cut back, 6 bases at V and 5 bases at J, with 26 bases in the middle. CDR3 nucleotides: TGCAGTGCCACCCAGGGGTTGCGGGGCCGAGGGGACGAGCAGTACTTC. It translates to CSATQGLRGRGDEQYF.

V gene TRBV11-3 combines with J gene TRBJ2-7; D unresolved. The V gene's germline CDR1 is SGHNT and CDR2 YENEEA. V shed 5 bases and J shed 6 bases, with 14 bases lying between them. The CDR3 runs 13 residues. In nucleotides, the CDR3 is TGTGCCAGCAGCCCGGACCCGGTTCGCGAGCAGTACTTC. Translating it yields CASSPDPVREQYF. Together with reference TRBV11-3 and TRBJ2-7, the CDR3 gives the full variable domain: EAGVVQSPRYKIIEKKQPVAFWCNPISGHNTLYWYLQNLGQGPELLIRYENEEAVDDSQLPKDRFSAERLKGVDSTLKIQPAELGDSAVYLCASSPDPVREQYFGPGTRLTVT.

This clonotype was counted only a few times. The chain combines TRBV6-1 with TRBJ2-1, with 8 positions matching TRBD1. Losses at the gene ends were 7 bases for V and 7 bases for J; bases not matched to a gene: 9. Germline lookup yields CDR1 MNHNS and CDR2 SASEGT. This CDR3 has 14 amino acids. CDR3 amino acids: CASTGRGLGNEQFF. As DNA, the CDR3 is TGTGCCAGCACTGGCAGGGGGCTTGGAAATGAGCAGTTCTTC.

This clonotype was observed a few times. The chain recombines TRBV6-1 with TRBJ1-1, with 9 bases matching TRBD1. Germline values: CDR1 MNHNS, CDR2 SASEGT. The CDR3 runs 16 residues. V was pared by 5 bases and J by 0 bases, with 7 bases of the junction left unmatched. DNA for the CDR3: TGTGCCAGCAGTCCATGGACAGGGGATGTGAACACTGAAGCTTTCTTT. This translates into CASSPWTGDVNTEAFF.

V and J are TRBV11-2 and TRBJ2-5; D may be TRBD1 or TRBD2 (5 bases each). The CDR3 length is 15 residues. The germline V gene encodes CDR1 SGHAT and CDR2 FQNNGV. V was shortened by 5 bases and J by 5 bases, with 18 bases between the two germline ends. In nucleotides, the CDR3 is TGTGCCAGCAGCGACCCATGGCAGGGACGGGAGACCCAGTACTTC. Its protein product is CASSDPWQGRETQYF.

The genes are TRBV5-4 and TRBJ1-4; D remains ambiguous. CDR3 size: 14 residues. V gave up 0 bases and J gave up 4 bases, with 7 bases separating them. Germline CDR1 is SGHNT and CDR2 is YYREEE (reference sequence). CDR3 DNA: TGTGCCAGCAGCTTGGATGGCCGTAATGAAAAACTGTTTTTT. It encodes CASSLDGRNEKLFF.

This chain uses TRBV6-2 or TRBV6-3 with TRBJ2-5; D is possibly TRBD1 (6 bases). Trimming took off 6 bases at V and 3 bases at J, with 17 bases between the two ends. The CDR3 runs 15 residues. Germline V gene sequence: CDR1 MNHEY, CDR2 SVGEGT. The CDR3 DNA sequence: TGTGCCAGCAGCCGACTGACAGGTATCGAAGAGACCCAGTACTTC. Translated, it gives CASSRLTGIEETQYF.

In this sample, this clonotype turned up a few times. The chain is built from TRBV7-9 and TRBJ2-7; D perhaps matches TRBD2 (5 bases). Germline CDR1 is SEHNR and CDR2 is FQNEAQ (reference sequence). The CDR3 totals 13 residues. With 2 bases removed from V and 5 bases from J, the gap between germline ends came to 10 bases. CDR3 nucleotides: TGTGCCAGCAGCTTATCGCGGGTGAACGAGCAGTACTTC. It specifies CASSLSRVNEQYF. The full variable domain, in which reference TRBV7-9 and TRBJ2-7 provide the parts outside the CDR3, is DTGVSQNPRHKITKRGQNVTFRCDPISEHNRLYWYRQTLGQGPEFLTYFQNEAQLEKSRLLSDRFSAERPKGSFSTLEIQRTEQGDSAMYLCASSLSRVNEQYFGPGTRLTVT.

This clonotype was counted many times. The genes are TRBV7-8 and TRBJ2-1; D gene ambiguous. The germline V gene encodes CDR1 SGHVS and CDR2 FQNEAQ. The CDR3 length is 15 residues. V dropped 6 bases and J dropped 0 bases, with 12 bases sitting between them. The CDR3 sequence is CASSLWPSSYNEQFF. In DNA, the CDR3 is TGTGCCAGCAGTCTCTGGCCTAGCTCCTACAATGAGCAGTTCTTC.

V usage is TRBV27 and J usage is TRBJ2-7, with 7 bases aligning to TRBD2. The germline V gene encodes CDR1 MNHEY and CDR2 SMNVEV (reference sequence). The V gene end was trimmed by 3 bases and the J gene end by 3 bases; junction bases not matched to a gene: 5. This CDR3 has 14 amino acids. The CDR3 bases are TGTGCCAGCAGTTTTGGCAGGGAGGGCTACGAGCAGTACTTC. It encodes CASSFGREGYEQYF.

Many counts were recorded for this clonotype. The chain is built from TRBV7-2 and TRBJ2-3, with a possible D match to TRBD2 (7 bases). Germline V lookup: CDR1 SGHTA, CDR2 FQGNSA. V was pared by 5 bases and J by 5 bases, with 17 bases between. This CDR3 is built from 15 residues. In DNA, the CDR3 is TGTGCCAGCAGCCAGAGACGGGGGGCTAAAGATACGCAGTATTTT. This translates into CASSQRRGAKDTQYF. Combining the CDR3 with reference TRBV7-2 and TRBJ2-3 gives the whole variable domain GAGVSQSPSNKVTEKGKDVELRCDPISGHTALYWYRQSLGQGLEFLIYFQGNSAPDKSGLPSDRFSAERTGGSVSTLTIQRTQQEDSAVYLCASSQRRGAKDTQYFGPGTRLTVL.

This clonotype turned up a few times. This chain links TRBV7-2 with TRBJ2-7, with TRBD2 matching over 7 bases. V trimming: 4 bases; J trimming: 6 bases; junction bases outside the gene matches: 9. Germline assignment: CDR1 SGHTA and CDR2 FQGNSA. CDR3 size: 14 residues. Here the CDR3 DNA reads TGTGCCAGCAGCTACCCCACCTGGGGGGGCGAGCAGTACTTC. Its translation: CASSYPTWGGEQYF.

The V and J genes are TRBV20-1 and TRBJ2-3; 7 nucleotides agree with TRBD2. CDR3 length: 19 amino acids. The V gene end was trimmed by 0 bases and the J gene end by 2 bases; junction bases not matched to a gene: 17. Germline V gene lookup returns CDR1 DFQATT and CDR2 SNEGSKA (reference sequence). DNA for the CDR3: TGCAGTGCTAGAGATAAGGGGAATTGGGCGGGGGTATCCACAGATACGCAGTATTTT. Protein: CSARDKGNWAGVSTDTQYF.

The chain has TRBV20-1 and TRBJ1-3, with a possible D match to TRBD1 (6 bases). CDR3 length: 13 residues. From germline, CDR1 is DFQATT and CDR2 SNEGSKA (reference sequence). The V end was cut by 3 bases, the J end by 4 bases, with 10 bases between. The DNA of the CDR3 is TGCAGTGCTAGTCAGGGGACCGGAAACACCATATATTTT. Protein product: CSASQGTGNTIYF.

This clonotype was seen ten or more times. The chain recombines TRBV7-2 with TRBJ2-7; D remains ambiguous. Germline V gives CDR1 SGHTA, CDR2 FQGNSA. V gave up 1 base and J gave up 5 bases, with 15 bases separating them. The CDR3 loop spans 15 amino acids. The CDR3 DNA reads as TGTGCCAGCAGCTTAGATTCACAGCCTGCTAACGAGCAGTACTTC. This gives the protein CASSLDSQPANEQYF. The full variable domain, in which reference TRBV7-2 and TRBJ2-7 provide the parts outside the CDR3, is GAGVSQSPSNKVTEKGKDVELRCDPISGHTALYWYRQSLGQGLEFLIYFQGNSAPDKSGLPSDRFSAERTGGSVSTLTIQRTQQEDSAVYLCASSLDSQPANEQYFGPGTRLTVT.

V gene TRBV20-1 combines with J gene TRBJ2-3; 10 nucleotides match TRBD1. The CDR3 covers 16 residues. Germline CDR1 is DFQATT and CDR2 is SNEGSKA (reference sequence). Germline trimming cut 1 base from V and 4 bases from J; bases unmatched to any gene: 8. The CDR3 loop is CSARGGGQGWADTQYF. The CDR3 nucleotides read TGCAGTGCTAGAGGGGGGGGACAGGGGTGGGCAGATACGCAGTATTTT.

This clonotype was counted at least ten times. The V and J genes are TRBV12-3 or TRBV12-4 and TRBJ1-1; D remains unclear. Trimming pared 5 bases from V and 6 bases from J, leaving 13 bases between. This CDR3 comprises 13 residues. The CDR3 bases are TGTGCCAGCAGTGTTCCGGGATCGGCTGAAGCTTTCTTT. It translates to CASSVPGSAEAFF.